Reported below is one T cell receptor (beta chain). The V gene lost 0 bases and the J gene lost 10 bases, with 9 bases spanning the gap. The CDR3 spans 11 residues. The germline gives CDR1 DFQATT, CDR2 SNEGSKA (reference sequence). This sample was taken from a study of blood T cell repertoires in COVID-19. Sequencing was performed with immunoSEQ multiplex PCR; in TCRdb, only in-frame clones are kept and a portion is missing. Counted here are over 25,000 clones, 85% to 90% occurring once; the ten biggest clones make up 13% to 15%. The sequence came from a human donor with active COVID-19. The donor label of this sample is uncertain. Material: peripheral blood. The chain recombines TRBV20-1 with TRBJ1-1; D possibly corresponds to TRBD1 (5 bases). The CDR3 DNA is TGCAGTGCTAGAGATTGGGGGGTAGCTTTCTTT. This gives the protein CSARDWGVAFF.